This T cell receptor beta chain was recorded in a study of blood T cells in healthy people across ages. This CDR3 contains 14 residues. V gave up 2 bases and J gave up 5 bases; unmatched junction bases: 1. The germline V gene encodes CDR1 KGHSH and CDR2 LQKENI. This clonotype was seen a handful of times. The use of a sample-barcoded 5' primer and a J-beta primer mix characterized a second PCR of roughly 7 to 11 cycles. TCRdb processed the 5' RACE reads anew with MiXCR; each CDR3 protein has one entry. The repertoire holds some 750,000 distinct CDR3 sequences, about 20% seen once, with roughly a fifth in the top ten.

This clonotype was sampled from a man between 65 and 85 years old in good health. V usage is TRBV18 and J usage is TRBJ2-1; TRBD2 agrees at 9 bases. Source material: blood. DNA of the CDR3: TGTGCCAGCTCACCAGGACTAGCGCACAATGAGCAGTTCTTC. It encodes CASSPGLAHNEQFF.